This TCR beta chain came from a study of OX40 agonist ivuxolimab in advanced cancers. Overall study context: Those enrolled were 82.7% male, with a mean age of around 58 years and ages from about 20 to 90.

Libraries were prepared by immunoSEQ multiplex PCR; TCRdb keeps only in-frame clonotypes and omits some of them. The table records under 85,000 clones, around 90% of them present only once. General study points: A proportion of nonresponders additionally exhibited low normalized T-cell clonal expansion.

About this clone itself: Its antigen is undetermined.

Germline loops: CDR1 SGDLS, CDR2 YYNGEE. The V gene lost 3 bases and the J gene lost 1 base, with 10 bases spanning the gap. This CDR3 contains 14 residues. This rearrangement joins TRBV9 to TRBJ1-1; unclear D gene. This sequence originates from an adult with an advanced solid tumor such as melanoma, head and neck, liver or kidney cancer. The sequencing here drew on CD4+ or CD8+ T cells sorted from blood, taken in a trial of the OX40 agonist ivuxolimab. CDR3 loop: CASSGATANTEAFF. The CDR3 region has the DNA TGTGCCAGCAGCGGGGCAACAGCGAACACTGAAGCTTTCTTT.